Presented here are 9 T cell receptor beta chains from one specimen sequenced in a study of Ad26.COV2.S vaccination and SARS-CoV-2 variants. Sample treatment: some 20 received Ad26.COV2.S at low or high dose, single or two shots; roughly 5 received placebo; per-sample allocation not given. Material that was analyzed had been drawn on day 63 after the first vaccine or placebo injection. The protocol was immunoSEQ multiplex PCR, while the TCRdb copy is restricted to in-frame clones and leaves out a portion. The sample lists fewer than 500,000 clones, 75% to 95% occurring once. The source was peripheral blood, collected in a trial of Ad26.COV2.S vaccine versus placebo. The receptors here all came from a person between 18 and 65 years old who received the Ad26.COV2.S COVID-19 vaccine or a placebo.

The CDR3 reads CASIPGGTGGRGNTIYF. CDR3 nucleotides: TGTGCCAGTATTCCAGGGGGGACAGGGGGCCGAGGAAACACCATATATTTT. V and J are TRBV19 and TRBJ1-3; 12 bases are a match to TRBD1. Losses at the gene ends were 7 bases for V and 4 bases for J; bases not matched to a gene: 11. The length of the CDR3 is 17 residues. In germline, CDR1 is LNHDA, CDR2 SQIVND (reference sequence).

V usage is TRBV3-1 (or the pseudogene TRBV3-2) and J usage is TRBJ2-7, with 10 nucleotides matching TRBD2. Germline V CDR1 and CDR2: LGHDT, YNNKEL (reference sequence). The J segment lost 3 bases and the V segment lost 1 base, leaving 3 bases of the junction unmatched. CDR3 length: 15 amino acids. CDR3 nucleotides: TGTGCCAGCAGCCAAGTGGCTAGCGGGGGCTACGAGCAGTACTTC. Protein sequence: CASSQVASGGYEQYF.

Written as DNA, the CDR3 is TGTGCCAGTCGAGGTGCCACCGGGGAGCTGTTTTTT. Translated, it gives CASRGATGELFF. The chain combines TRBV28 with TRBJ2-2; D not resolved. The V gene lost 9 bases and the J gene lost 4 bases, with 9 bases spanning the gap. The CDR3 runs 12 residues. Germline V gene lookup returns CDR1 MDHEN and CDR2 SYDVKM.

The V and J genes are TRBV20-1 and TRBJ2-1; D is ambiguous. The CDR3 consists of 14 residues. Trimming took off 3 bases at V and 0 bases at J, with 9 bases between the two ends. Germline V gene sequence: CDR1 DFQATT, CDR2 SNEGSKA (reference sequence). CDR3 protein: CSASRLNSYNEQFF. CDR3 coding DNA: TGCAGTGCTAGTCGGCTAAACTCCTACAATGAGCAGTTCTTC.

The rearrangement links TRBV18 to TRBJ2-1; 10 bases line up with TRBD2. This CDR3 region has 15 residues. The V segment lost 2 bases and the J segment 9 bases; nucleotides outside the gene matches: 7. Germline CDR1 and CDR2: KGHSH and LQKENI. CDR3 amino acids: CASSPGSGRASEQFF. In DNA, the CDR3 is TGTGCCAGCTCACCAGGGAGCGGGAGGGCCAGTGAGCAGTTCTTC.

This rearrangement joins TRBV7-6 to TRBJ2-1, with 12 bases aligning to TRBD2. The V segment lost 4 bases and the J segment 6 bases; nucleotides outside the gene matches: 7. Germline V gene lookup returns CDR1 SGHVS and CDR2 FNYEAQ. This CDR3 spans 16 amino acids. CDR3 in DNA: TGTGCCAGCAGCTCCCCCCAGACTAGCGGGGGCAATGAGCAGTTCTTC. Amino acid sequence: CASSSPQTSGGNEQFF.

CDR3 in DNA: TGTGCCAGCGAGACAGACAGGGTAGGCGGAGATACGCAGTATTTT. Translating gives CASETDRVGGDTQYF. V is TRBV27 and J is TRBJ2-3; TRBD1 agrees at 7 bases. The CDR3 is 15 residues long. The J segment lost 5 bases and the V segment lost 8 bases, leaving 13 bases of the junction unmatched. The germline V gene encodes CDR1 MNHEY and CDR2 SMNVEV (reference sequence).

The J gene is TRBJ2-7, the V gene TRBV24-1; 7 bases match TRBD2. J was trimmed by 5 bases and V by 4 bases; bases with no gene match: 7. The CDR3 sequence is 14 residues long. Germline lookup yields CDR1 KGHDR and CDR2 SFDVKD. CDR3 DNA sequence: TGTGCCACCAGTGAGCCTGGTCGGGGGGACGAGCAGTACTTC. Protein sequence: CATSEPGRGDEQYF.

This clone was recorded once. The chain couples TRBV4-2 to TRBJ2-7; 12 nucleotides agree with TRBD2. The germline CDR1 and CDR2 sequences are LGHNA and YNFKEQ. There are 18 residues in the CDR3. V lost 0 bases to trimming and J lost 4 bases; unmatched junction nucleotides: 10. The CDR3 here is CASSQEGVLAGGPYEQYF. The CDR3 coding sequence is TGTGCCAGCAGCCAAGAAGGGGTTCTAGCGGGAGGGCCTTACGAGCAGTACTTC.